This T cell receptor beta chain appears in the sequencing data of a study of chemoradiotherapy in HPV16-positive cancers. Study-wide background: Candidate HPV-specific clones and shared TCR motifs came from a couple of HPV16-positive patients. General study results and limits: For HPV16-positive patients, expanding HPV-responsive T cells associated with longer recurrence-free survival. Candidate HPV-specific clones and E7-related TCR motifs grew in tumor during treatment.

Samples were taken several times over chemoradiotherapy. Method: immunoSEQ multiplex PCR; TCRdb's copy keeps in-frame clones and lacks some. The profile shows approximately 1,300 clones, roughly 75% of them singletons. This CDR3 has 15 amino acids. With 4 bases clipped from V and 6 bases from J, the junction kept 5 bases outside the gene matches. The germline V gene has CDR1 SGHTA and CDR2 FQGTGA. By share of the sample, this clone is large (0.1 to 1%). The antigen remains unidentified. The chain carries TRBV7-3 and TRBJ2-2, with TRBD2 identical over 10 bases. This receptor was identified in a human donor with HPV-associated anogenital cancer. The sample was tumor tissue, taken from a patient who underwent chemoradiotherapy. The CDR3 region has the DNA TGTGCCAGCAGCTCAACTAGCGGGATCCCCGGGGAGCTGTTTTTT. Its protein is CASSSTSGIPGELFF.